The 5 T cell receptor beta chains given below trace back to one sample, sequenced in a study of immune evolution from preneoplasia to lung adenocarcinoma. Produced via immunoSEQ multiplex PCR; TCRdb's table is partial and in-frame only. The table records several thousand clones, 75% to 85% of them present only once. Sequenced material: FFPE invasive lung adenocarcinoma tissue. The receptor set was obtained from a person aged 45 to 59 with lung adenocarcinoma.

This clone was seen a single time. The gene calls are TRBV5-4 and TRBJ1-2; 7 bases line up with TRBD1. The CDR3 spans 15 residues. Germline assignment: CDR1 SGHNT and CDR2 YYREEE (reference sequence). The V and J ends lost 4 bases and 0 bases, in that order; junction bases with no gene match: 6. In DNA, the CDR3 is TGTGCCAGCAGCGGGACCGGGACAGCTAACTATGGCTACACCTTC. Its translation: CASSGTGTANYGYTF. The full variable domain, in which reference TRBV5-4 and TRBJ1-2 provide the parts outside the CDR3, is ETGVTQSPTHLIKTRGQQVTLRCSSQSGHNTVSWYQQALGQGPQFIFQYYREEENGRGNFPPRFSGLQFPNYSSELNVNALELDDSALYLCASSGTGTANYGYTFGSGTRLTVV.

This chain uses TRBV6-1 with TRBJ1-1; tentatively, D is TRBD1 (6 bases). The length of the CDR3 is 14 residues. The germline CDR1 and CDR2 sequences are MNHNS and SASEGT. Trimming stripped 4 bases from V and 2 bases from J, with 11 bases between. CDR3 DNA sequence: TGTGCCAGCAGTGCTCTACAGGGTAACACTGAAGCTTTCTTT. Protein: CASSALQGNTEAFF.

CDR3 region: CASSQVLGTSGNYNEQFF. The DNA of the CDR3 is TGCGCCAGCAGCCAAGTTCTAGGGACTAGCGGAAATTACAATGAGCAGTTCTTC. This sequence joins TRBV4-1 and TRBJ2-1, with 11 nucleotides matching TRBD2. CDR3 length: 18 amino acids. V was clipped by 1 base and J by 4 bases; unmatched bases: 9. The germline CDR1 and CDR2 sequences are MGHRA and YSYEKL.

With regard to this clone: Other DNA sequences in the same sample also yield this CDR3. V gene TRBV28 combines with J gene TRBJ2-7; 9 nucleotides line up with TRBD1. Germline CDR1 MDHEN, CDR2 SYDVKM. This CDR3 contains 13 residues. Unmatched junction bases numbered 9, after V lost 11 bases and J lost 4 bases. CDR3 region: CASRGQGVYEQYF. The DNA of the CDR3 is TGTGCCTCCAGGGGACAGGGCGTTTACGAGCAGTACTTC.

The rearrangement joins TRBV11-2 to TRBJ2-7; the match to TRBD1 covers 9 bases. This CDR3 comprises 15 residues. V dropped 2 bases and J dropped 7; count of bases not matched to a gene: 9. CDR1 is SGHAT and CDR2 is FQNNGV in the germline V gene. CDR3: CASSLPPTTGGEQYF. Here the CDR3 DNA reads TGTGCCAGCAGCTTACCCCCAACGACAGGGGGTGAGCAGTACTTC.